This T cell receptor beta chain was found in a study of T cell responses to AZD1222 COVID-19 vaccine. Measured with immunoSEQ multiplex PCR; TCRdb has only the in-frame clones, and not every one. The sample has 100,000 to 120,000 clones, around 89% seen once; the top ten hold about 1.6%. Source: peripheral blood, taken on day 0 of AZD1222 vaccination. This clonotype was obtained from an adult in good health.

This chain's CDR3 is CASIVPSGDTQYF. Here the CDR3 DNA reads TGTGCCAGCATAGTGCCTAGCGGTGATACGCAGTATTTT. This chain connects TRBV6-5 to TRBJ2-3, with 7 bases that match TRBD2. Looked up from germline, CDR1 is MNHEY and CDR2 is SVGAGI. The V gene end was trimmed by 7 bases and the J gene end by 6 bases; junction bases not matched to a gene: 7. The CDR3 loop spans 13 amino acids.